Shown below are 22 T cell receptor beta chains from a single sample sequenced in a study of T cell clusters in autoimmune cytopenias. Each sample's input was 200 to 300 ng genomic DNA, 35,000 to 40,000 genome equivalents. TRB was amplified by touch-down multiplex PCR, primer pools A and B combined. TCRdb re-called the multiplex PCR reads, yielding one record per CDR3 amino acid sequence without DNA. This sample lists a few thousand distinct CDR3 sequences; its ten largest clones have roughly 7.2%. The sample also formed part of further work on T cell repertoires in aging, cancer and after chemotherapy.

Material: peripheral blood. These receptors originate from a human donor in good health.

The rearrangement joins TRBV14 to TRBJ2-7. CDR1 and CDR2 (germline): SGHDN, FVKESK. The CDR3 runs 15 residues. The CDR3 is CASSQGRPGTYEQYF.

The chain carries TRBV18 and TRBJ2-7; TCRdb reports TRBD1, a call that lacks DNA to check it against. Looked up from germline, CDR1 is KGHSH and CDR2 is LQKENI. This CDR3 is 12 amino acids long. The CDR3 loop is CASSALSYEQYF.

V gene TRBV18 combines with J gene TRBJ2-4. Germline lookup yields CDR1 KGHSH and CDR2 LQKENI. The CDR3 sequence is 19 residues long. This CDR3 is CASSPPGLTGLSGKNIQYF. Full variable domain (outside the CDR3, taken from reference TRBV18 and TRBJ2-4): NAGVMQNPRHLVRRRGQEARLRCSPMKGHSHVYWYRQLPEEGLKFMVYLQKENIIDESGMPKERFSAEFPKEGPSILRIQQVVRGDSAAYFCASSPPGLTGLSGKNIQYFGAGTRLSVL.

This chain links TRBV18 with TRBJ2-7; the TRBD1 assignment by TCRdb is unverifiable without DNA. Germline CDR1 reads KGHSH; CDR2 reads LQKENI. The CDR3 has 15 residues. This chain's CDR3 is CASSPPGQGAREQYF.

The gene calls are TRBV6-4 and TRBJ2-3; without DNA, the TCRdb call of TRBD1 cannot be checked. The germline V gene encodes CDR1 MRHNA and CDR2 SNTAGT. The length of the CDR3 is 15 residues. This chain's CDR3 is CASSEGGDRGHTQYF.

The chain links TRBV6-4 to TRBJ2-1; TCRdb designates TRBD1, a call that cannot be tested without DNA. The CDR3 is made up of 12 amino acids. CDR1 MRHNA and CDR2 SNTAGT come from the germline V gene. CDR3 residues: CASAGNAYEQFF.

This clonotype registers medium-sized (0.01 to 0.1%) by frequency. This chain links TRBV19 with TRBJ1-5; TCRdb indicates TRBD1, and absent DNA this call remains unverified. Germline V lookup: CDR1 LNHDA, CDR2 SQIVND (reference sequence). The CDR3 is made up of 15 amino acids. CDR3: CASSIDRARNQPQHF.

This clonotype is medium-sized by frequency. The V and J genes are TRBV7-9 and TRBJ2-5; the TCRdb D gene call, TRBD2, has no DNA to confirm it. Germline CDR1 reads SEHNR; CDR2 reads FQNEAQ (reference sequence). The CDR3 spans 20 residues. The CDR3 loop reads CASSPNPAPTKAGPQETQYF.

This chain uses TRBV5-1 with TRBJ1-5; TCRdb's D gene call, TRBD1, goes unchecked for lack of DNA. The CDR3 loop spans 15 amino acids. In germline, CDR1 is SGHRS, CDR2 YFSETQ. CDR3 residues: CASSSPVASNQPQHF.

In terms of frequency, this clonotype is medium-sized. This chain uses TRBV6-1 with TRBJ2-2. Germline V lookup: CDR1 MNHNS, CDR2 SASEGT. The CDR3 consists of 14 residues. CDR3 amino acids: CASPIEGETGELFF.

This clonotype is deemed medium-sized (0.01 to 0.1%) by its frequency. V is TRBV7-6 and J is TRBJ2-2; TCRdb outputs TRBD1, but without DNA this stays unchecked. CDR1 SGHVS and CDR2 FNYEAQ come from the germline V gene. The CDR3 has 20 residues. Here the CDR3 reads CASSAPTTLWGGPNTGELFF.

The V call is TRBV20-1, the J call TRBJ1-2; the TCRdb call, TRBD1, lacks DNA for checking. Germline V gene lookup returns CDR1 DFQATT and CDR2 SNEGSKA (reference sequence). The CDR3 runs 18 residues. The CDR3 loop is CSASPLGGQGPPSYGYTF.

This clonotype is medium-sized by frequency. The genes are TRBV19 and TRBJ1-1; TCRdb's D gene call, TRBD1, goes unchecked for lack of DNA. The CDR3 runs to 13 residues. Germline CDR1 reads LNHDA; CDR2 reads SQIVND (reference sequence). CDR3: CASSITGRPEAFF.

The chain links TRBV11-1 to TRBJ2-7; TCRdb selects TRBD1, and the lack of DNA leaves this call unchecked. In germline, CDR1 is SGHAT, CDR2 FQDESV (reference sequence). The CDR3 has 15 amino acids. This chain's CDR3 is CASSTDRTLSYEQYF.

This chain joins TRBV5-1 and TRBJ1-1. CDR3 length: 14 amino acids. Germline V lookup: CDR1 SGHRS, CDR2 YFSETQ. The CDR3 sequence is CASTPTRDFSEAFF.

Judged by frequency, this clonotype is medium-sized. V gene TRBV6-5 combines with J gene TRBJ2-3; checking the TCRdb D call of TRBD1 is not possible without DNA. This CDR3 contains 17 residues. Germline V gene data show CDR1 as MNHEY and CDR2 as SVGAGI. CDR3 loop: CASSYPLLRSATDTQYF.

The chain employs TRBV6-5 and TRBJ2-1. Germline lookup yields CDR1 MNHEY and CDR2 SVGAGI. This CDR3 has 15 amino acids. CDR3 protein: CASSSTTSPYNEQFF.

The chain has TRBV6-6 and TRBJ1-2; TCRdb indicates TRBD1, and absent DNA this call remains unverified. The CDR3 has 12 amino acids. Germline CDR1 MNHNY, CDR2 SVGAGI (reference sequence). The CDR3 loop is CASSQGRYGYTF.

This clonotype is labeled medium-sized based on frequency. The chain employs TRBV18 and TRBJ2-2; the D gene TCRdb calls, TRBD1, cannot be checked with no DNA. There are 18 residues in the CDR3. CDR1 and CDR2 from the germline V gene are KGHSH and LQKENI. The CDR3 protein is CASSPPSSGPQGTGELFF.

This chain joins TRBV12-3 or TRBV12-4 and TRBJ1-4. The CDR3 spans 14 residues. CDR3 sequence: CASTPGLEGEKLFF.

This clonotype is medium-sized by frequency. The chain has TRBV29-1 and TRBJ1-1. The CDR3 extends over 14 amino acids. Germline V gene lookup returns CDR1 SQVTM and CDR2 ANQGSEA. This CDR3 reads CSVEQYRRSTEAFF.

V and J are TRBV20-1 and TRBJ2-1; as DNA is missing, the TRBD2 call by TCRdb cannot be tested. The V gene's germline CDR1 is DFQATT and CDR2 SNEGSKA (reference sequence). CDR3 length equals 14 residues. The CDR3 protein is CSAALAGGYNEQFF.